This TCR beta chain was found in a study of beta chain features in type 1 diabetes. Study-wide points: TCRB CDR3 length was moderately but significantly reduced in all four CD4+ subsets of Type 1 diabetes patients. A closer apparent resemblance between naive, central memory and Treg TCRB repertoires was seen in patients than in healthy donors.

The sequenced template was cDNA made from the entire isolated RNA. The assay was immunoSEQ multiplex PCR, and TCRdb's table has in-frame clones only and misses some. The data show about 620,000 clones, around 16% seen once. Germline V gene data show CDR1 as GTSNPN and CDR2 as SVGIG (reference sequence). The CDR3 sequence is 16 residues long. V was pared by 2 bases and J by 7 bases, with 18 bases between. CD45RO/CCR7/CD25/CD127/CD95/CD27 staining was used to isolate CD4+ naive, central memory, regulatory and stem cell-like memory cells by sorting. Sorting gave populations that all exceeded 95% purity. This clone turned up a few times. What it recognizes is unknown.

Source material: naive CD4+ T cells from blood. The source is a man aged 18 to 30 in good health. The chain carries TRBV30 and TRBJ2-6, with D tentatively TRBD2 (6 bases). The CDR3 DNA sequence: TGTGCCTGGAGTCCTCTTCCGGGACTTGGAGCCAACGTCCTGACTTTC. It encodes CAWSPLPGLGANVLTF.